This T cell receptor (beta chain) was profiled in a study of CD8 T cells in Susac syndrome (dated by TCRdb to about 2019). Context from the whole study: Whether CD8+ T cell activation and differentiation in Susac syndrome was antigen driven was tested using repertoire sequencing. Clonality of the CD8+ T cell repertoire was compared between about a dozen healthy donors, some 14 Susac syndrome patients and around 15 multiple sclerosis patients.

High-throughput TCR beta sequencing profiled peripheral blood CD8+ and CD4+ T cells from healthy donors, Susac syndrome patients and multiple sclerosis patients. Healthy donors were included as age- and sex-matched controls. Bulk CD8+ and CD4+ T cells were purified by magnetic negative isolation, while CD8+ TEMRA cells were enriched using FACS. Blood was drawn into EDTA tubes, processed within 24 hours, and PBMCs were isolated by density gradient centrifugation. PBMCs destined for TCR sequencing were cryopreserved in liquid nitrogen and later thawed in a 37 °C water bath. Purity of sorted or isolated CD4+, CD8+ and CD8+ TEMRA cells was at least 90%. Comments on this clonotype: Its antigen remains unidentified. No base-level quality is on record; no much larger clone is a single base apart.

RNA was extracted with the RNeasy kit and roughly 0.5 to 1 ug was reverse transcribed using random hexamers. The immunoSEQ multiplex PCR assay, covering 54 Vbeta and 13 Jbeta segments, was used to amplify TCR beta CDR3 regions. PCR amplification bias was corrected by using a synthetic template baseline for primer optimization and computational correction. Per the source publication's procedure: Reads were assigned to V, D and J genes according to IMGT and analyzed in immunoSEQ Analyzer, with only productive sequences retained. Clonality was calculated as one minus the Shannon entropy normalized by log2 of the number of productive unique sequences. For each patient and control, public and private clones were evaluated among the 100 most prevalent clones. A clone was defined as Susac-specific if it was absent from the healthy and MS cohorts, from some 980 published viral clones and from other ImmuneACCESS disease sequences. Clones were called with MiXCR by TCRdb after fastp trimmed the public reads at Q25, and only in-frame beta chains were retained. Rows with one shared CDR3 protein collapse into an entry with the most common genes and DNA. V and J calls and clone size were set by TCRdb, not the authors. Here the sample has about 29,000 distinct CDR3 sequences; 90% to 95% occur a single time. 0.27% of the sample is taken by the ten largest.

In the germline V gene (reference sequence), CDR1 corresponds to LGHDT and CDR2 to YNNKEL. The CDR3 starts with the cysteine, ends with the phenylalanine, and has 16 residues. The CDR3 DNA has 48 bases and is translated from base 1. V is clipped by 0 bases and J by 4 bases, and the sequence between their germline boundaries is 13 bases long. Summary of the overall study and its limitations: The study acknowledged that relatively few individuals were included in the TCR sequencing and HLA analysis.

The source material was CD8+ T cells from PBMCs. This sequence was found in a human donor in good health. The rearrangement joined TRBV3-1 to TRBJ2-1; perhaps TRBD2 is the D gene, with 6 bases matching. The CDR3 region: CASSQDALARYNEQFF. DNA sequence: TGTGCCAGCAGCCAAGATGCCCTAGCGAGGTACAATGAGCAGTTCTTC.